The clone carrying this T cell receptor (beta chain) appeared once. Per the germline V gene, CDR1 is SGHTA and CDR2 is FQGTGA. The germline V and J ends were trimmed by 5 bases and 9 bases, with 12 bases remaining between them. This CDR3 has 12 amino acids. These data are taken from a study of OX40 agonist ivuxolimab in advanced cancers. Study-level information: A partial response was reached by three patients: one with hepatocellular carcinoma and two with cutaneous melanoma.

Profiled with immunoSEQ multiplex PCR; TCRdb holds only in-frame clones, not every one. The sample consists of over 85,000 clones, 90% to 95% of them appearing once. The rearrangement joins TRBV7-3 to TRBJ2-3; the D is unclear. The sequence was obtained from an adult with an advanced solid tumor such as melanoma, head and neck, liver or kidney cancer. Sequenced material: CD4+ or CD8+ T cells sorted from blood, taken in a trial of the OX40 agonist ivuxolimab. DNA for the CDR3: TGTGCCAGCAGCGTTACGTCTGGCACGCAGTATTTT. It is translated as CASSVTSGTQYF.